The clone carrying this T cell receptor (beta chain) was seen repeatedly, ten times or more. For repertoire sequencing, the TCR beta CDR3 regions were amplified from RNA transcripts. HTBI-primed RT-PCR formed the first round, and a multiplex PCR formed the second. TCRdb analysed the multiplex PCR reads with MiXCR anew, one entry per CDR3 protein. The data show roughly 480,000 distinct CDR3 sequences, around 15% seen once. The entry originates in a study of Graves' ophthalmopathy and Graves' hyperthyroidism. Study background: Upon initial diagnosis and before any treatment, peripheral blood was collected.

Germline values: CDR1 MGHRA, CDR2 YSYEKL. The CDR3 is 14 residues long. Trimming left V 1 base short and J 0 bases short, with 7 bases between. The study enrolled ophthalmopathy donors with moderate-to-severe activity, CAS ≥3, NOSPECS ≥4 and duration under 3 months. Enrollment excluded any patients with other autoimmune diseases, uncontrolled infections, pregnancy or lactation. The chain links TRBV4-1 to TRBJ2-7; D is undetermined. What was sequenced was blood. The origin of this receptor is a woman younger than 45 with Graves' ophthalmopathy. The CDR3 here is CASSQGPRSYEQYF. CDR3 bases: TGCGCCAGCAGCCAAGGCCCCCGCTCCTACGAGCAGTACTTC.